This passage covers 28 T cell receptor beta chains from one sample sequenced in a study of blood T cell repertoires in COVID-19. Assay used: immunoSEQ multiplex PCR; TCRdb lists only in-frame clones, some missing. Of under 200,000 clones listed, about four fifths are singletons. Sequences were obtained from peripheral blood. The receptors shown here come from a middle-aged woman with COVID-19, enrolled during active disease.

This clone was observed a handful of times. The chain uses TRBV11-2 and TRBJ1-6; D is uncertain. Germline-derived CDR1 and CDR2 are SGHAT and FQNNGV. Deletions cut 2 bases from V and 7 bases from J, with 9 bases between. This CDR3 has 14 amino acids. CDR3 sequence: CASSLKAVNSPLHF. CDR3 coding DNA: TGTGCCAGCAGCTTAAAGGCGGTGAATTCACCCCTCCACTTT.

The genes are TRBV5-1 and TRBJ2-4; a possible D gene is TRBD1 (5 bases). This CDR3 contains 13 residues. CDR1 is SGHRS and CDR2 is YFSETQ in the germline V gene. Trimming took 2 bases from V and 7 from J, leaving 10 bases between them. CDR3 in DNA: TGCGCCAGCAGCTTCAGGGTAGGGAACATTCAGTACTTC. This encodes CASSFRVGNIQYF.

The chain carries TRBV18 and TRBJ2-5; no clear D. This CDR3 has 14 residues. V lost 4 bases to trimming and J lost 4 bases, with 13 bases between them. CDR1 and CDR2 (germline): KGHSH, LQKENI. CDR3 sequence reads: CASSRMGVGETQYF. CDR3 DNA sequence: TGTGCCAGCTCACGGATGGGCGTGGGAGAGACCCAGTACTTC.

A few counts support this clone. The V and J genes are TRBV30 and TRBJ2-2; 7 bases agree with TRBD2. The J segment lost 6 bases and the V segment lost 5 bases, leaving 9 bases of the junction unmatched. The CDR3 totals 14 residues. Germline CDR1 GTSNPN, CDR2 SVGIG (reference sequence). CDR3 amino acids: CAWDLGGGSGELFF. Here the CDR3 DNA reads TGTGCCTGGGACCTTGGGGGAGGGTCCGGGGAGCTGTTTTTT. The variable domain in full, completed from reference TRBV30 and TRBJ2-2, reads SQTIHQWPATLVQPVGSPLSLECTVEGTSNPNLYWYRQAAGRGLQLLFYSVGIGQISSEVPQNLSASRPQDRQFILSSKKLLLSDSGFYLCAWDLGGGSGELFFGEGSRLTVL.

The chain joins TRBV6-6 to TRBJ2-5; the match to TRBD2 covers 9 bases. There are 16 residues in the CDR3. Germline lookup yields CDR1 MNHNY and CDR2 SVGAGI (reference sequence). The V and J ends lost 0 bases and 6 bases, in that order; junction bases with no gene match: 8. This chain's CDR3 is CASSYSSSGSGKTQYF. The CDR3 coding sequence is TGTGCCAGCAGTTACTCGAGTAGCGGGAGTGGAAAGACCCAGTACTTC.

This clone was seen only a few times. This sequence joins TRBV4-2 and TRBJ2-1; 7 bases match TRBD2. V lost 4 bases, J lost 5 bases, and 14 bases stayed unmatched. Germline assignment: CDR1 LGHNA and CDR2 YNFKEQ. CDR3 length: 17 amino acids. CDR3 nucleotide sequence: TGTGCCAGCAGCCCCCTCGGGGCGGCTAGCGGCGACAATGAGCAGTTCTTC. Protein product: CASSPLGAASGDNEQFF.

V gene TRBV10-1 combines with J gene TRBJ2-5; TRBD2 agrees at 13 bases. V shed 3 bases, J shed 0 bases, and the junction held 1 base outside the gene matches. Germline values: CDR1 WNHNN, CDR2 SYGVQD (reference sequence). The CDR3 sequence is 16 residues long. The CDR3 loop is CASSEGTSGNQETQYF. CDR3 nucleotides: TGCGCCAGCAGTGAAGGGACTAGCGGGAACCAAGAGACCCAGTACTTC.

V usage is TRBV6-2 or TRBV6-3 and J usage is TRBJ1-1; weak D call: TRBD1 (5 bases). The V end lost 2 bases, the J end lost 11 bases, and 15 bases lay between the germline ends. This CDR3 comprises 13 residues. Germline lookup yields CDR1 MNHEY and CDR2 SVGEGT. CDR3 in amino acids: CASSYVWGAGAFF. The CDR3 nucleotides read TGTGCCAGCAGTTACGTCTGGGGCGCCGGGGCTTTCTTT.

The chain has TRBV7-2 and TRBJ2-7, with 8 bases aligning to TRBD2. Looked up from germline, CDR1 is SGHTA and CDR2 is FQGNSA. J lost 9 bases, V lost 1 base, and 20 bases had no gene match. This CDR3 is built from 18 residues. CDR3 nucleotides: TGTGCCAGCAGCTTAGTGAGCGGGGGTACCTCCGGCCAAGCGAGGCAGTACTTC. It yields the protein CASSLVSGGTSGQARQYF. The full variable domain, rest sourced from reference TRBV7-2 and TRBJ2-7, is GAGVSQSPSNKVTEKGKDVELRCDPISGHTALYWYRQSLGQGLEFLIYFQGNSAPDKSGLPSDRFSAERTGGSVSTLTIQRTQQEDSAVYLCASSLVSGGTSGQARQYFGPGTRLTVT.

The rearrangement uses TRBV4-1 and TRBJ2-7; 8 bases agree with TRBD2. Trimming at V came to 5 bases and at J to 6 bases, leaving 9 bases not matched to a gene. This CDR3 comprises 14 residues. The germline gives CDR1 MGHRA, CDR2 YSYEKL. This CDR3 reads CASSSGGPVPEQYF. CDR3 sequence (DNA): TGCGCCAGCAGCTCGGGAGGGCCGGTACCCGAGCAGTACTTC.

The genes are TRBV27 and TRBJ2-7; the match to TRBD2 covers 11 bases. The germline CDR1 and CDR2 sequences are MNHEY and SMNVEV (reference sequence). The CDR3 runs 14 residues. Trimming removed 6 bases from V and 7 bases from J; junction bases left unmatched: 8. CDR3: CASRLAGGPGEQYF. The CDR3 DNA sequence: TGTGCCAGCAGGTTAGCGGGAGGGCCGGGTGAGCAGTACTTC.

J is TRBJ2-5 and V is TRBV7-9; 11 bases map to TRBD2. The CDR3 contains 15 residues. Germline CDR1 and CDR2: SEHNR and FQNEAQ (reference sequence). V dropped 3 bases and J dropped 5; count of bases not matched to a gene: 5. The CDR3 loop reads CASSFSGRADETQYF. CDR3 bases: TGTGCCAGCAGCTTTAGCGGGAGGGCCGACGAGACCCAGTACTTC.

The chain has TRBV18 and TRBJ1-5; tentatively, D is TRBD1 (5 bases). The germline V gene has CDR1 KGHSH and CDR2 LQKENI. CDR3 length: 13 amino acids. Trimming left V 5 bases short and J 5 bases short, with 10 bases between. CDR3 nucleotides: TGTGCCAGCTCAAGTGGGGCCGATCAGCCCCAGCATTTT. Its translation: CASSSGADQPQHF.

This chain joins TRBV6-5 and TRBJ2-2, with D unresolved. V lost 0 bases and J 0 bases, leaving 5 bases between the germline ends. The CDR3 totals 15 residues. The germline V gene encodes CDR1 MNHEY and CDR2 SVGAGI. For the CDR3, the DNA is TGTGCCAGCAGTTACTCGGCGGCGAACACCGGGGAGCTGTTTTTT. This gives the protein CASSYSAANTGELFF.

CDR3 protein: CASSIRLQPQHF. CDR3 nucleotide sequence: TGTGCCAGTAGTATCAGACTACAGCCCCAGCATTTT. J is TRBJ1-5 and V is TRBV19; D unclear. Germline V gene data show CDR1 as LNHDA and CDR2 as SQIVND (reference sequence). V was clipped by 3 bases and J by 7 bases, with 7 bases between them. The CDR3 extends over 12 amino acids.

This rearrangement joins TRBV6-1 to TRBJ1-2; 7 bases line up with TRBD1. V was clipped by 0 bases and J by 10 bases; unmatched bases: 8. Germline lookup yields CDR1 MNHNS and CDR2 SASEGT. The CDR3 has 14 residues. CDR3 in DNA: TGTGCCAGCAGTGAAGCCCCGGGACAGTTATTCTACACCTTC. Amino acid sequence: CASSEAPGQLFYTF.

Turning to this clone: The sample contains more than one DNA sequence encoding this CDR3. This chain links TRBV18 with TRBJ2-2; 9 bases agree with TRBD2. CDR1 and CDR2 from the germline V gene are KGHSH and LQKENI. J was trimmed by 2 bases and V by 3 bases; bases with no gene match: 4. The CDR3 has 16 residues. As DNA, the CDR3 is TGTGCCAGCTCACCCTTGACTAGCGGTAACACCGGGGAGCTGTTTTTT. It translates to CASSPLTSGNTGELFF.

V gene TRBV5-6 combines with J gene TRBJ2-7, with D uncertain. Between the trimmed V and J ends, which lost 5 bases and 4 bases, there was a span of 10 bases. Germline loops: CDR1 SGHDT, CDR2 YYEEEE. This CDR3 has 12 amino acids. CDR3 region: CASSSRHYEQYF. CDR3 bases: TGTGCCAGCAGTTCACGACATTACGAGCAGTACTTC.

The V call is TRBV11-3, the J call TRBJ2-1; 8 nucleotides align to TRBD1. This CDR3 is built from 16 residues. Trimming took 3 bases from V and 4 from J; bases not matched to a gene: 8. The V gene's germline CDR1 is SGHNT and CDR2 YENEEA. In DNA, the CDR3 is TGTGCCAGCAGCTTTGGACAGGGCCGAGGATACAATGAGCAGTTCTTC. Protein: CASSFGQGRGYNEQFF. Full variable domain (outside the CDR3, taken from reference TRBV11-3 and TRBJ2-1): EAGVVQSPRYKIIEKKQPVAFWCNPISGHNTLYWYLQNLGQGPELLIRYENEEAVDDSQLPKDRFSAERLKGVDSTLKIQPAELGDSAVYLCASSFGQGRGYNEQFFGPGTRLTVL.

Only one count was recorded for this clone. The gene calls are TRBV30 and TRBJ2-7; D is possibly TRBD2 (6 bases). V was clipped by 8 bases and J by 2 bases, with 10 bases between them. CDR3 length equals 11 residues. Looked up from germline, CDR1 is GTSNPN and CDR2 is SVGIG (reference sequence). The CDR3 here is CAGRLAYEQYF. For the CDR3, the DNA is TGTGCCGGAAGACTAGCCTACGAGCAGTACTTC.

This clone was seen repeatedly, ten times or more. V usage is TRBV30 and J usage is TRBJ1-5; possibly TRBD1 for D (6 bases). V lost 1 base and J 7 bases, leaving 14 bases between the germline ends. The CDR3 length is 14 residues. Per the germline V gene, CDR1 is GTSNPN and CDR2 is SVGIG (reference sequence). CDR3 sequence: CAWSGPGARQPQHF. The CDR3 DNA is TGTGCCTGGAGTGGGCCAGGGGCAAGACAGCCCCAGCATTTT.

This chain connects TRBV2 to TRBJ1-2, with unresolved D. The V gene's germline CDR1 is SNHLY and CDR2 FYNNEI. The CDR3 runs 14 residues. V shed 6 bases and J shed 1 base, with 12 bases lying between them. The CDR3 DNA is TGTGCCAGCAGCGGTCGGGTTATTAACTATGGCTACACCTTC. Translation: CASSGRVINYGYTF.

J is TRBJ1-5 and V is TRBV6-5; D is ambiguous. Trimming removed 4 bases from V and 5 bases from J, with 3 bases in between. In germline, CDR1 is MNHEY, CDR2 SVGAGI. This CDR3 comprises 11 residues. The CDR3 loop is CASSSDQPQHF. For the CDR3, the DNA is TGTGCCAGCAGTTCAGATCAGCCCCAGCATTTT.

The CDR3, as DNA: TGCGCCAGCAGCCAAGGCCAGGGCCACATGAACACTGAAGCTTTCTTT. Translating it yields CASSQGQGHMNTEAFF. The gene calls are TRBV4-1 and TRBJ1-1; tentatively, D is TRBD1 (5 bases). With 1 base removed from V and 0 bases from J, the gap between germline ends came to 12 bases. This CDR3 region has 16 residues. The germline CDR1 and CDR2 sequences are MGHRA and YSYEKL.

The CDR3 spells CASAGLQPGSPLHF. CDR3 DNA sequence: TGTGCCAGCGCGGGCCTTCAGCCCGGTTCACCCCTCCACTTT. The V and J genes are TRBV2 and TRBJ1-6; D is ambiguous. The germline V gene has CDR1 SNHLY and CDR2 FYNNEI. V was trimmed by 8 bases and J by 9 bases, leaving 17 bases between them. The CDR3 length is 14 residues. The entire variable domain, with the rest obtained from reference TRBV2 and TRBJ1-6, is as follows: EPEVTQTPSHQVTQMGQEVILRCVPISNHLYFYWYRQILGQKVEFLVSFYNNEISEKSEIFDDQFSVERPDGSNFTLKIRSTKLEDSAMYFCASAGLQPGSPLHFGNGTRLTVT.

The CDR3 spells CASSSTGGGNEQFF. CDR3 DNA: TGTGCCAGCAGTTCCACGGGAGGGGGTAATGAGCAGTTCTTC. The J gene is TRBJ2-1, the V gene TRBV27; 8 bases are shared with TRBD2. With V trimmed by 4 bases and J by 7 bases, 6 bases remained unmatched. There are 14 residues in the CDR3. Germline CDR1 reads MNHEY; CDR2 reads SMNVEV (reference sequence).

This chain uses TRBV9 with TRBJ2-2, with 8 bases fitting TRBD2. This CDR3 contains 16 residues. The germline V gene has CDR1 SGDLS and CDR2 YYNGEE. V gave up 0 bases and J gave up 5 bases; unmatched junction bases: 6. The CDR3 sequence is CASSVAPGGSTGELFF. In DNA, the CDR3 is TGTGCCAGCAGCGTAGCTCCGGGGGGGTCTACCGGGGAGCTGTTTTTT.

The V gene is TRBV6-6, the J gene TRBJ1-5, with D possibly being TRBD1 (6 bases). Germline V gene lookup returns CDR1 MNHNY and CDR2 SVGAGI (reference sequence). The CDR3 runs to 15 residues. The V end was cut by 2 bases, the J end by 13 bases, with 21 bases between. The CDR3 loop is CASSYGTKISPAQHF. The CDR3 nucleotides are TGTGCCAGCAGTTACGGGACAAAAATCAGCCCCGCACAGCATTTT.